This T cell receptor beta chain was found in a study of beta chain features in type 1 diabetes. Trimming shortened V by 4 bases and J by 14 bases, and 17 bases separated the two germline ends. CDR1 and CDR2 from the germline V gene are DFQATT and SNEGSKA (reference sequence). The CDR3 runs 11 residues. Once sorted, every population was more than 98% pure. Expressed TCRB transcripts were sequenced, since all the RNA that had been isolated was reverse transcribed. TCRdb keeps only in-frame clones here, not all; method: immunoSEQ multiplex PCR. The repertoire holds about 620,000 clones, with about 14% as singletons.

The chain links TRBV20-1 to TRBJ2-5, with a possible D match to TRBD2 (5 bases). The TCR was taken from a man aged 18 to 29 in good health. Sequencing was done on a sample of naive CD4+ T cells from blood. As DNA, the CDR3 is TGCAGTGCTACTAGCCCCCCGAATCAATACTTC. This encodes CSATSPPNQYF.